The following is a T cell receptor beta chain sequence with its context. Its antigen is currently unknown. Germline-derived CDR1 and CDR2 are MGHRA and YSYEKL. CDR3 size: 16 residues. The V end lost 4 bases, the J end lost 9 bases, and 22 bases lay between the germline ends. Reverse transcription of about 0.45 to 1 ug RNA was performed with random hexamers. The authors amplified TCR beta CDR3 across 54 Vbeta and 13 Jbeta using immunoSEQ multiplex PCR. TCRdb redid the calling of the immunoSEQ multiplex PCR reads with MiXCR, one entry per CDR3 protein. The data show 100,000 to 150,000 distinct CDR3 sequences, with about 95% seen just once and over 0.2% held by the top ten. Patients having Susac syndrome satisfied recently defined diagnostic criteria for definite or probable disease. TEMRA cells were FACS-enriched and CD8+ and CD4+ T cells negatively isolated. This entry is derived from a study of CD8 T cells in Susac syndrome. Study-level points and caveats: Susac-specific public clones in total CD8+ repertoires numbered sixteen; in CD8+ TEMRA repertoires, they numbered 5 or 6.

The sample comprised CD8+ T cells from PBMCs. The TCR was taken from a human donor with Susac syndrome. This chain links TRBV4-1 with TRBJ1-5, with TRBD1 as a possible D gene (6 bases). The CDR3 reads CASSPAYREWIRPQHF. The CDR3 nucleotides read TGCGCCAGCAGCCCTGCCTACAGGGAATGGATTCGGCCCCAGCATTTT.